The 23 T cell receptor beta chains reported below all come from one sample, sequenced in a study of control samples from healthy donors and cancer patients. The protocol was immunoSEQ multiplex PCR, while the TCRdb copy is restricted to in-frame clones and leaves out a portion. The repertoire has under 200,000 clones, roughly 94% of them found once; the top ten carry 8.5%. Source material: blood. These receptor sequences come from a woman aged 40 to 50 in good health.

V gene TRBV19 combines with J gene TRBJ1-2; 8 nucleotides line up with TRBD1. The CDR3 covers 14 residues. Germline V gene data show CDR1 as LNHDA and CDR2 as SQIVND (reference sequence). V trimming: 8 bases; J trimming: 7 bases; junction bases outside the gene matches: 12. CDR3 DNA: TGTGCCAGTGGAAGGACAGGGAGAAAAAGTGGCTACACCTTC. It is translated as CASGRTGRKSGYTF.

This chain connects TRBV5-1 to TRBJ1-2; D possibly corresponds to TRBD1 (5 bases). Per germline, CDR1 SGHRS and CDR2 YFSETQ. The CDR3 sequence is 16 residues long. V gave up 0 bases and J gave up 0 bases, with 12 bases separating them. The CDR3 loop is CASSLARGLSNYGYTF. DNA of the CDR3: TGCGCCAGCAGCTTGGCCCGGGGCCTCTCTAACTATGGCTACACCTTC. Full variable domain (remainder filled in from reference TRBV5-1 and TRBJ1-2): KAGVTQTPRYLIKTRGQQVTLSCSPISGHRSVSWYQQTPGQGLQFLFEYFSETQRNKGNFPGRFSGRQFSNSRSEMNVSTLELGDSALYLCASSLARGLSNYGYTFGSGTRLTVV.

CDR3 protein: CASSLGQIYEQYF. As DNA, the CDR3 is TGTGCCAGCTCACTGGGACAAATCTACGAGCAGTACTTC. The rearrangement joins TRBV18 to TRBJ2-7, with D perhaps matching TRBD1 (6 bases). The CDR3 totals 13 residues. CDR1 is KGHSH and CDR2 is LQKENI in the germline V gene. V lost 4 bases and J lost 3, with 10 bases in between.

The chain uses TRBV4-3 and TRBJ1-2, with 7 bases that match TRBD1. From germline, CDR1 is LGHNA and CDR2 YSLEER. The CDR3 consists of 15 residues. V was clipped by 4 bases and J by 4 bases; unmatched bases: 9. Written as DNA, the CDR3 is TGCGCCAGCAGCCCCAGCAGGGGGAGCAGCTATGGCTACACCTTC. It translates to CASSPSRGSSYGYTF.

The chain combines TRBV12-5 with TRBJ1-2, with D perhaps matching TRBD1 (6 bases). The CDR3 length is 17 residues. V lost 5 bases, J lost 1 base, and 20 bases lay in between. CDR1 is LGHNT, CDR2 FRNRAP, per germline. The CDR3 spells CASGPTHPAGDNYGYTF. In DNA form, the CDR3 reads TGTGCTAGTGGTCCAACGCACCCGGCAGGGGATAACTATGGCTACACCTTC. Full variable domain (rest looked up from reference TRBV12-5 and TRBJ1-2): DARVTQTPRHKVTEMGQEVTMRCQPILGHNTVFWYRQTMMQGLELLAYFRNRAPLDDSGMPKDRFSAEMPDATLATLKIQPSEPRDSAVYFCASGPTHPAGDNYGYTFGSGTRLTVV.

The chain employs TRBV7-2 and TRBJ2-1; D is perhaps TRBD2 (6 bases). Germline lookup yields CDR1 SGHTA and CDR2 FQGNSA. The CDR3 has 15 residues. V was cut by 5 bases and J by 0 bases, with 11 bases left in between. CDR3 sequence reads: CASSQDYSSYNEQFF. CDR3 sequence (DNA): TGTGCCAGCAGCCAGGACTACAGCTCCTACAATGAGCAGTTCTTC.

V is TRBV7-2 and J is TRBJ2-1; 9 bases map to TRBD2. Losses at the gene ends were 1 base for V and 2 bases for J; bases not matched to a gene: 3. Germline V gene sequence: CDR1 SGHTA, CDR2 FQGNSA. CDR3 length equals 16 residues. The CDR3 nucleotides read TGTGCCAGCAGCTTAGGTGCTAGCGGGGCCTACAATGAGCAGTTCTTC. Protein: CASSLGASGAYNEQFF.

The V gene is TRBV7-9, the J gene TRBJ2-1; 8 bases are a match to TRBD1. With V trimmed by 5 bases and J by 2 bases, 5 bases remained unmatched. This CDR3 comprises 15 residues. The germline CDR1 and CDR2 sequences are SEHNR and FQNEAQ (reference sequence). The CDR3 region has the DNA TGTGCCAGCAGCACCGACAGGGGCGCCTACAATGAGCAGTTCTTC. Its protein is CASSTDRGAYNEQFF.

The V call is TRBV6-2 or TRBV6-3, the J call TRBJ2-5; tentatively, D is TRBD2 (6 bases). Trimming pared 4 bases from V and 1 base from J, leaving 10 bases between. The germline CDR1 and CDR2 sequences are MNHEY and SVGEGT. CDR3 length: 14 amino acids. CDR3 DNA: TGTGCCAGCAGTTTAGCGGAACCCCAAGAGACCCAGTACTTC. Residues: CASSLAEPQETQYF.

The V and J genes are TRBV7-9 and TRBJ1-1; 8 bases match TRBD1. Germline V lookup: CDR1 SEHNR, CDR2 FQNEAQ (reference sequence). The CDR3 has 15 residues. V gave up 6 bases and J gave up 0 bases; unmatched junction bases: 6. Written as DNA, the CDR3 is TGTGCCAGCAGGCACGGACAGGGTATGAACACTGAAGCTTTCTTT. Translated, it gives CASRHGQGMNTEAFF. Variable domain in full (rest from reference TRBV7-9 and TRBJ1-1): DTGVSQNPRHKITKRGQNVTFRCDPISEHNRLYWYRQTLGQGPEFLTYFQNEAQLEKSRLLSDRFSAERPKGSFSTLEIQRTEQGDSAMYLCASRHGQGMNTEAFFGQGTRLTVV.

This clone came up once. The V gene is TRBV6-5, the J gene TRBJ1-1; D remains unclear. This CDR3 is built from 11 residues. V lost 2 bases, J lost 7 bases, and 5 bases lay in between. Germline values: CDR1 MNHEY, CDR2 SVGAGI. CDR3 nucleotide sequence: TGTGCCAGCAGTTACAAGGATGAAGCTTTCTTT. The encoded protein is CASSYKDEAFF.

The count of this clone is one. V is TRBV7-9 and J is TRBJ1-2; D is unresolved. This CDR3 is 14 amino acids long. V was pared by 4 bases and J by 2 bases, with 11 bases between. Germline V CDR1 and CDR2: SEHNR, FQNEAQ (reference sequence). The CDR3 is CASSYRTRNYGYTF. The CDR3 nucleotides read TGTGCCAGCAGCTATAGGACCCGGAACTATGGCTACACCTTC.

The CDR3 coding sequence is TGTGCCAGCAGCTTAGACCAAGGGACGACACGCGAGCAGTACTTC. Translation: CASSLDQGTTREQYF. The chain joins TRBV7-2 to TRBJ2-7; D may be TRBD1 or TRBD2 (5 bases each). Germline V CDR1 and CDR2: SGHTA, FQGNSA. The CDR3 has 15 residues. V was shortened by 1 base and J by 6 bases, with 16 bases between the two germline ends.

A note on this clone: One junction end does not reproduce the germline sequence, and a read error may be involved. V and J are TRBV15 and TRBJ1-2, with 7 bases aligning to TRBD1. The germline V gene encodes CDR1 LNHNV and CDR2 YYDKDF (reference sequence). The CDR3 extends over 13 amino acids. The CDR3 DNA sequence: TGTGCCACCAGCGGAGACAGGGCTGGTGGCTACACCTTC. It codes for CATSGDRAGGYTF. The full variable domain, rest sourced from reference TRBV15 and TRBJ1-2, is DAMVIQNPRYQVTQFGKPVTLSCSQTLNHNVMYWYQQKSSQAPKLLFHYYDKDFNNEADTPDNFQSRRPNTSFCFLDIRSPGLGDTAMYLCATSGDRAGGYTFGSGTRLTVV.

A single count supports this clone. The V and J genes are TRBV18 and TRBJ2-5, with 10 bases identical to TRBD1. V shed 1 base and J 5 bases; nucleotides not matched to a gene: 10. Germline V CDR1 and CDR2: KGHSH, LQKENI. CDR3 length: 17 residues. CDR3 DNA: TGTGCCAGCTCACCACGGTCGACAGGGGGCGAAGTGGAGACCCAGTACTTC. Protein product: CASSPRSTGGEVETQYF.

This chain connects TRBV10-3 to TRBJ2-2; D is unresolved. V was clipped by 9 bases and J by 0 bases, with 11 bases between them. The CDR3 covers 14 residues. The V gene's germline CDR1 is ENHRY and CDR2 SYGVKD. CDR3 bases: TGTGCCATGACCAGGACGGCGAACACCGGGGAGCTGTTTTTT. It specifies CAMTRTANTGELFF.

This sequence joins TRBV4-3 and TRBJ2-2, with D perhaps TRBD2 (6 bases). The CDR3 contains 14 residues. The V end lost 2 bases, the J end lost 6 bases, and 10 bases lay between the germline ends. The germline V gene has CDR1 LGHNA and CDR2 YSLEER. The CDR3 DNA reads TGCGCCAGCAGCCAATCACTAGCAGCCGGGGAGCTGTTTTTT. Amino acids: CASSQSLAAGELFF.

This clone was picked up one time. This chain uses TRBV10-3 with TRBJ1-2; no definite D call. Germline lookup yields CDR1 ENHRY and CDR2 SYGVKD. This CDR3 region has 14 residues. V shed 5 bases and J shed 0 bases, with 10 bases lying between them. The DNA of the CDR3 is TGTGCCATCAGTCAACTCGACACTAACTATGGCTACACCTTC. This translates into CAISQLDTNYGYTF.

CDR3: CASGLDSQPQHF. Written as DNA, the CDR3 is TGTGCTAGTGGTTTGGATAGTCAGCCCCAGCATTTT. The rearrangement uses TRBV12-5 and TRBJ1-5; D not resolved. With 1 base removed from V and 6 bases from J, the gap between germline ends came to 4 bases. There are 12 residues in the CDR3. Germline V gene data show CDR1 as LGHNT and CDR2 as FRNRAP.

The V gene is TRBV6-2 or TRBV6-3, the J gene TRBJ2-5; D gene uncertain. The V end lost 2 bases, the J end lost 3 bases, and 13 bases lay between the germline ends. Germline values: CDR1 MNHEY, CDR2 SVGEGT. The CDR3 length is 15 residues. The CDR3 loop is CASSYGFTGKETQYF. CDR3 sequence (DNA): TGTGCCAGCAGTTACGGCTTCACTGGTAAAGAGACCCAGTACTTC.

V and J are TRBV3-1 (or the pseudogene TRBV3-2) and TRBJ1-2; TRBD1 matches at 7 bases. The CDR3 is 13 amino acids. Germline CDR1 is LGHDT and CDR2 is YNNKEL (reference sequence). V lost 11 bases and J lost 0; bases outside the gene matches: 6. CDR3 in amino acids: CAARDRPNYGYTF. The CDR3 DNA reads as TGTGCCGCTCGGGACAGACCTAACTATGGCTACACCTTC.

The chain employs TRBV6-5 and TRBJ2-7; tentative D call: TRBD1 (6 bases). The CDR3 runs 13 residues. Trimming pared 6 bases from V and 0 bases from J, leaving 9 bases between. Germline V gene data show CDR1 as MNHEY and CDR2 as SVGAGI. The CDR3 sequence is CASRTGSSYEQYF. The CDR3 DNA is TGTGCCAGCAGAACAGGGAGCTCCTACGAGCAGTACTTC.

V and J are TRBV21-1 and TRBJ2-3; TRBD1, the D gene given by the table, was not confirmed from the DNA. TRBV21-1 is classified as a pseudogene. The CDR3 loop spans 16 amino acids. CDR3 sequence (DNA): TGTGCCAGCAGCAAAGCTTCCACAGGAGACACAGATACGCAGTATTTT. Protein: CASSKASTGDTDTQYF.